These 17 T cell receptor beta chains were sequenced from one sample in a study of T cell repertoires in cytomegalovirus infection. TCRdb fed the reads into MiXCR, producing one record per CDR3 protein. The table shows a few hundred thousand distinct CDR3 sequences, with more than 8% occurring only once. Sequenced material: PBMCs. Receptors were obtained from a human donor in good health (CMV status not recorded). Some clones in this sample may be carry-over from other donors' samples.

The chain carries TRBV12-3 or TRBV12-4 and TRBJ1-1; 8 bases are shared with TRBD1. This CDR3 has 15 amino acids. The V gene end was trimmed by 3 bases and the J gene end by 1 base; junction bases not matched to a gene: 4. CDR3 sequence reads: CASSFGQGRNTEAFF. The CDR3 bases are TGTGCCAGCAGTTTTGGACAGGGAAGGAACACTGAAGCTTTCTTT.

The gene calls are TRBV20-1 and TRBJ2-1, with TRBD2 identical over 14 bases. J was trimmed by 7 bases and V by 5 bases; bases with no gene match: 7. The CDR3 sequence is 15 residues long. Germline CDR1 and CDR2: DFQATT and SNEGSKA (reference sequence). The chain's CDR3 is CSAGGTSGRRNEQFF. In nucleotides, the CDR3 is TGCAGTGCTGGAGGGACTAGCGGGAGACGTAATGAGCAGTTCTTC.

This clonotype rates as medium-sized. The chain employs TRBV6-1 and TRBJ1-1; maybe TRBD1 (6 bases). Per the germline V gene, CDR1 is MNHNS and CDR2 is SASEGT. There are 13 residues in the CDR3. Between the trimmed V and J ends, which lost 7 bases and 8 bases, there was a span of 17 bases. The CDR3 DNA sequence: TGTGCCAGCAAACCGTTACAGGGCACCGAAGCTTTCTTT. Translating gives CASKPLQGTEAFF.

J is TRBJ2-2 and V is TRBV12-3 or TRBV12-4; 9 bases are a match to TRBD1. This CDR3 comprises 15 residues. Trimming removed 7 bases from V and 7 bases from J; junction bases left unmatched: 10. The CDR3 reads CASTDGTGLGGELFF. The CDR3 nucleotides are TGTGCCAGCACCGACGGGACAGGGTTGGGCGGGGAGCTGTTTTTT.

This clonotype occurred many times. The V call is TRBV7-2, the J call TRBJ2-7; 12 nucleotides align to TRBD1. Trimming took 5 bases from V and 4 from J; bases not matched to a gene: 6. CDR1 is SGHTA, CDR2 FQGNSA, per germline. This CDR3 is built from 15 residues. This chain's CDR3 is CASSTWGQGAYEQYF. The CDR3 nucleotides read TGTGCCAGCAGCACCTGGGGACAGGGGGCTTACGAGCAGTACTTC. The full variable domain, with the rest looked up from reference TRBV7-2 and TRBJ2-7, is GAGVSQSPSNKVTEKGKDVELRCDPISGHTALYWYRQSLGQGLEFLIYFQGNSAPDKSGLPSDRFSAERTGGSVSTLTIQRTQQEDSAVYLCASSTWGQGAYEQYFGPGTRLTVT.

At least ten counts were recorded for this clonotype. The chain employs TRBV6-1 and TRBJ1-1, with D tentatively TRBD1 (5 bases). Germline loops: CDR1 MNHNS, CDR2 SASEGT. Trimming shortened V by 4 bases and J by 1 base, and 10 bases separated the two germline ends. This CDR3 comprises 14 residues. The CDR3 region has the DNA TGTGCCAGCAGTGCGACAGATTCGAACACTGAAGCTTTCTTT. It is translated as CASSATDSNTEAFF.

The chain recombines TRBV7-4 with TRBJ1-1; 7 bases agree with TRBD1. The CDR3 loop spans 16 amino acids. The V gene's germline CDR1 is SGHVT and CDR2 SQSDAQ. The V segment lost 7 bases and the J segment 2 bases; nucleotides outside the gene matches: 13. The CDR3 DNA sequence: TGTGCCAGCAACCCCCGGGCAGGGGGTCGAAACACTGAAGCTTTCTTT. It yields the protein CASNPRAGGRNTEAFF. Supplemented by reference TRBV7-4 and TRBJ1-1, the full variable domain reads GAGVSQSPRYKVAKRGRDVALRCDSISGHVTLYWYRQTLGQGSEVLTYSQSDAQRDKSGRPSGRFSAERPERSVSTLKIQRTEQGDSAVYLCASNPRAGGRNTEAFFGQGTRLTVV.

This clonotype was seen more than once but under ten times. The chain joins TRBV7-3 to TRBJ2-1; D perhaps matches TRBD2 (5 bases). V lost 4 bases and J 8 bases, leaving 12 bases between the germline ends. Germline lookup yields CDR1 SGHTA and CDR2 FQGTGA. The CDR3 extends over 13 amino acids. The CDR3 here is CASSYTGWDEQFF. CDR3 nucleotide sequence: TGTGCCAGCAGCTATACGGGGTGGGATGAGCAGTTCTTC.

There are many counts of this clonotype. The chain links TRBV12-3 or TRBV12-4 to TRBJ1-4, with 7 bases that match TRBD1. The CDR3 has 14 residues. After removal of 6 bases from V and 6 bases from J, the junction contained 7 bases not matched to a gene. CDR3 residues: CASRLTGWDEKLFF. The DNA for the CDR3 is TGTGCCAGCAGATTGACAGGGTGGGATGAAAAACTGTTTTTT.

The genes are TRBV27 and TRBJ2-2, with D unclear. The CDR3 extends over 16 amino acids. V lost 0 bases and J 4 bases, leaving 12 bases between the germline ends. CDR1 and CDR2 from the germline V gene are MNHEY and SMNVEV (reference sequence). The CDR3 reads CASSLSTGPLTGELFF. The CDR3 DNA sequence: TGTGCCAGCAGTTTATCAACGGGTCCCCTCACCGGGGAGCTGTTTTTT.

This clonotype has a handful of counts. The J gene is TRBJ2-7, the V gene TRBV12-3 or TRBV12-4; perhaps TRBD1 as D (6 bases). The CDR3 has 15 residues. The V gene lost 4 bases and the J gene lost 7 bases, with 20 bases spanning the gap. CDR3 nucleotide sequence: TGTGCCAGCAGTTCAACAGGGAGAGGGGCTAGGGAGCAGTACTTC. This encodes CASSSTGRGAREQYF.

The chain uses TRBV5-4 and TRBJ2-1; 11 nucleotides agree with TRBD2. The trim removed 5 bases at V and 12 bases at J, leaving 13 bases unmatched. Germline CDR1 SGHNT, CDR2 YYREEE (reference sequence). There are 15 residues in the CDR3. The CDR3 DNA reads as TGTGCCAGCAGTGGGACTAGCGGAGAGACAATGAGGCAGTTCTTC. This gives the protein CASSGTSGETMRQFF.

V and J are TRBV20-1 and TRBJ2-2, with TRBD2 matching over 8 bases. Germline V lookup: CDR1 DFQATT, CDR2 SNEGSKA (reference sequence). V lost 0 bases and J lost 6; bases outside the gene matches: 6. The CDR3 runs 15 residues. This CDR3 is CSARDKASGSGELFF. CDR3 bases: TGCAGTGCTAGAGATAAAGCTAGCGGGTCCGGGGAGCTGTTTTTT.

In regard to this clonotype: With a much larger clone just one base away, this may be a read error. The chain carries TRBV7-2 and TRBJ1-3; no clear D gene. The CDR3 extends over 13 amino acids. Germline CDR1 SGHTA, CDR2 FQGNSA. The CDR3 region has the DNA TGTGTCAGCAAGAGGGTCTCTGGAAACACCATATATTTT. It codes for CVSKRVSGNTIYF. The full variable domain, completed using reference TRBV7-2 and TRBJ1-3, is GAGVSQSPSNKVTEKGKDVELRCDPISGHTALYWYRQSLGQGLEFLIYFQGNSAPDKSGLPSDRFSAERTGGSVSTLTIQRTQQEDSAVYLCVSKRVSGNTIYFGEGSWLTVV.

This clonotype was recorded many times. This chain joins TRBV7-2 and TRBJ1-5, with D possibly TRBD1 on 6 matching bases. The germline gives CDR1 SGHTA, CDR2 FQGNSA. Trimming removed 5 bases from V and 2 bases from J, with 10 bases in between. This CDR3 has 14 amino acids. CDR3 sequence reads: CASSKQGGNQPQHF. CDR3 bases: TGTGCCAGCAGCAAACAGGGTGGCAATCAGCCCCAGCATTTT.

This clonotype occurred many times. This chain joins TRBV7-2 and TRBJ2-2; D not resolved. The CDR3 is 14 residues long. Per germline, CDR1 SGHTA and CDR2 FQGNSA. V was trimmed by 8 bases and J by 1 base, leaving 11 bases between them. The DNA of the CDR3 is TGTGCCAGCTGGTACACCCAGAACACCGGGGAGCTGTTTTTT. As protein: CASWYTQNTGELFF.

In its sample, this clonotype was seen many times. This chain connects TRBV11-3 to TRBJ2-3; D is undetermined. CDR1 and CDR2 (germline): SGHNT, YENEEA. The CDR3 spans 13 residues. V dropped 1 base and J dropped 6 bases, with 8 bases sitting between them. The CDR3 region is CASSLGVGDTQYF. CDR3 bases: TGTGCCAGCAGCTTAGGGGTGGGCGATACGCAGTATTTT.